Given below is one T cell receptor beta chain in context. There is no known antigen for this receptor. Within one base of it there is no much larger clone, and no base qualities were kept. The immunoSEQ hsTCRB v3.0 assay was used at survey level resolution to sequence the TRB variable region. The targeted TRB sequencing depth was roughly 40,000-55,000 T-cell genomes per sample. TRB libraries were pooled and sequenced on an Illumina MiSeq using a v3 150-cycle kit. Regarding the original processing steps: Repertoire analysis was run in R within a reproducible Nextflow workflow that covered QC, data transformation and analysis. LymphoSeq2, an R package for exploring AIRR-Seq data, was used to implement custom analyses. After excluding a few samples that yielded fewer than 5000 total TRB sequences, fewer than 200 HIV repertoires remained for analysis. Of the roughly 190 retained HIV repertoires, about 60 were collected before and under 150 after ART initiation. Repertoires were downsampled to 5000 TRB nucleotide sequences, and summary statistics were averaged over 100 downsampling iterations. Only TRB sequences with CDR3 regions of at least seven amino acids were retained for analysis. Two measures captured diversity: a Shannon entropy-derived clonality score and the Gini coefficient. In repertoire networks, the top 5000 CDR3 amino acid sequences were linked whenever an edit distance of one separated two sequences. For TRB CDR3 amino acid sequences, antigen specificity groups and MHC restriction were predicted with GLIPH2. Known CMV, EBV, HIV or tissue antigen associations were flagged by matching CDR3 amino acid sequences against VDJdb and McPAS-TCR. Pre-ART, post-ART and control groups were compared with Wilcoxon signed-rank tests and Holm-Bonferroni correction. What TCRdb holds here is the immuneACCESS table cut down to in-frame rearrangements. Part of the clones is not present; checked against another copy, under half of the missing clones reflect an unresolved V gene, and the others are unexplained. V, J and clone size are those of that table, while D and trimming were read from the DNA. In all, the sample holds tens of thousands of clones, and 80% of those were seen once. Around 7.2% of the sample belongs to the ten largest clones.

The CDR3, from cysteine to phenylalanine, totals 17 residues. This entry keeps only the CDR3 DNA: 51 bases, framed from base 1. The germline V and J ends show losses of 1 base and 0 bases respectively, and no gene match explains 6 bases of the junction. Taken from the germline V gene, the CDR1 and CDR2 loops are SGHTA and FQGNSA. The data originate from a study of long-term antiretroviral therapy in people with HIV (dated by TCRdb to 2021 to 2024). Turning to the overall study: Collection of the earliest samples took place about a decade ahead of the 2015 WHO recommendation for immediate ART, at a time when ART was typically delayed until CD4 counts fell. About two fifths of the roughly 30 participants with HIV were female. No cross-contamination during QIAcube processing was shown when test extractions of a monoclonal T-cell line were performed alongside roughly 30 polyclonal samples. Whether ART initiation and durable HIV suppression were associated with changes in peripheral blood TRB repertoire composition and diversity was tested in a retrospective serial study. A total of about 190 cryopreserved PBMC samples were contributed to the cohort by 30 adults with confirmed HIV infection, with samples collected serially over a mean of about 6 years (range 1-12). On the study overall, not on this receptor specifically: Starting ART was linked to a significant rise in TRB diversity, yet even after long-term ART the diversity remained significantly lower than in transplant donor controls. CDR3 length ranges in HIV repertoires were narrower than in controls, and network structure suggested an antigen-experienced repertoire with only a slight naive shift after ART. Owing to limited PBMC availability, only the TCR beta chain was sequenced, without alpha chain pairing. Expanded TRB clones identified before ART initiation dominated the repertoire at all time points, although this dominance fluctuated and declined in many PLHIV after ART. The samples were dated from about 2003 to 2017, and the ART regimens that were used may be less effective than current ART regimens. Because pre-ART samples had limited cell numbers, profiling was done on unsorted PBMC rather than on sorted CD4+ and CD8+ T cells. No data were available on ART adherence, viral resistance or therapy changes, limiting inferences about post-ART repertoire changes.

To be included, a participant needed at least one PBMC sample from before ART initiation plus at least two post-ART samples. Treatment was received in the United States of America by all participants with HIV. Before DNA extraction, cryopreserved samples of roughly 1-11 million PBMC were thawed and then washed. At the time of the earliest PBMC sample, participants with HIV were aged between about 20 and 54 years. Each participant contributed PBMC samples from 1-4 timepoints before ART initiation and 2-8 timepoints after ART initiation, with a median of 7 samples. Serial HIV viral load, CD4+ T-cell count, ART history and demographic data were obtained for every participant. Using a Qiagen kit on a QIAcube, genomic DNA was extracted from unsorted PBMC, with samples processed in batches of 12.

This chain is built from TRBV7-2 and TRBJ2-7; 10 bases in between match TRBD2. The material sequenced was unsorted PBMCs, taken 0.3 years after starting antiretroviral therapy. The origin of this receptor is a man between 40 and 49 years old with HIV. The DNA reads as follows: TGTGCCAGCAGCTTAGTGGCCCGGACTAGCGGCTCCTACGAGCAGTACTTC. This codes for CASSLVARTSGSYEQYF. Supplemented by the reference TRBV7-2 and TRBJ2-7 proteins around the CDR3, the complete variable domain is GAGVSQSPSNKVTEKGKDVELRCDPISGHTALYWYRQSLGQGLEFLIYFQGNSAPDKSGLPSDRFSAERTGGSVSTLTIQRTQQEDSAVYLCASSLVARTSGSYEQYFGPGTRLTVT.